These 25 T cell receptor beta chains were all obtained from the same sample, sequenced in a study of cytomegalovirus exposure and HLA in healthy donors. It was with 60 Vbeta and 13 Jbeta primers that the PCR ran. TCRdb keeps only in-frame clones here, not all; method: immunoSEQ multiplex PCR. Here the sample spans 150,000 to 200,000 clones, roughly three quarters being singletons. Source material: PBMCs. The receptors were gathered from a woman aged 50 to 60 in good health and CMV-seronegative.

The CDR3 nucleotides read TGTGCCAGCGAAAGGGCGGGTCTCTTTACTAGCACAGATACGCAGTATTTT. Encoded protein: CASERAGLFTSTDTQYF. This chain joins TRBV2 and TRBJ2-3, with D possibly TRBD2 on 5 matching bases. Germline values: CDR1 SNHLY, CDR2 FYNNEI. The CDR3 loop spans 17 amino acids. The V and J ends lost 8 bases and 0 bases respectively, with 21 bases between them.

The chain employs TRBV9 and TRBJ1-2, with 8 nucleotides matching TRBD1. From germline, CDR1 is SGDLS and CDR2 YYNGEE. This CDR3 has 14 residues. Trimming at V came to 2 bases and at J to 3 bases, leaving 3 bases not matched to a gene. CDR3 amino acids: CASSVSGGYYGYTF. The DNA of the CDR3 is TGTGCCAGCAGCGTTTCAGGGGGCTACTATGGCTACACCTTC.

The CDR3 spells CASSFGQLYGYTF. The DNA for the CDR3 is TGTGCCAGCAGTTTTGGTCAACTCTATGGCTACACCTTC. The gene calls are TRBV27 and TRBJ1-2; D remains ambiguous. The germline V and J ends were trimmed by 3 bases and 4 bases, with 9 bases remaining between them. Looked up from germline, CDR1 is MNHEY and CDR2 is SMNVEV (reference sequence). CDR3 length equals 13 residues.

V is TRBV7-2 and J is TRBJ1-1; D gene ambiguous. This CDR3 spans 13 amino acids. Looked up from germline, CDR1 is SGHTA and CDR2 is FQGNSA. Trimming took off 2 bases at V and 0 bases at J, with 4 bases between the two ends. CDR3: CASSLFVNTEAFF. The CDR3 DNA follows: TGTGCCAGCAGCTTATTCGTGAACACTGAAGCTTTCTTT.

Worth noting for this clone: The junction does not match germline at one end; this may be a read error. This sequence joins TRBV15 and TRBJ2-6; 8 bases are a match to TRBD1. The CDR3 is 16 residues long. Germline CDR1 is LNHNV and CDR2 is YYDKDF (reference sequence). The chain's CDR3 is CATSRVTGVGTNVLTF. DNA for the CDR3: TGTGCCACCAGCAGAGTGACAGGGGTTGGGACCAACGTCCTGACTTTC.

The chain couples TRBV19 to TRBJ2-5, with a possible D match to TRBD1 (6 bases). The germline gives CDR1 LNHDA, CDR2 SQIVND (reference sequence). Trimming left V 5 bases short and J 4 bases short, with 14 bases between. CDR3 length: 14 amino acids. Here the CDR3 reads CASSVTGWGETQYF. The CDR3 bases are TGTGCCAGTAGTGTCACAGGGTGGGGAGAGACCCAGTACTTC.

This chain joins TRBV18 and TRBJ2-7; maybe TRBD1 (6 bases). Trimming removed 0 bases from V and 1 base from J, with 7 bases in between. The CDR3 totals 14 residues. CDR1 and CDR2 from the germline V gene are KGHSH and LQKENI. The CDR3 loop reads CASSPPTGSYEQYF. The CDR3 coding sequence is TGTGCCAGCTCACCACCTACAGGGTCCTACGAGCAGTACTTC.

V gene TRBV2 combines with J gene TRBJ2-1; maybe TRBD2 (5 bases). This CDR3 is 13 amino acids long. The germline V gene has CDR1 SNHLY and CDR2 FYNNEI. V was shortened by 7 bases and J by 3 bases, with 10 bases between the two germline ends. The DNA of the CDR3 is TGTGCCAGCAATAGCGAACACTACAATGAGCAGTTCTTC. Amino acids: CASNSEHYNEQFF.

To note about this clone: The same CDR3 can be traced to other DNA sequences in this sample. The rearrangement joins TRBV6-1 to TRBJ1-3, with TRBD1 matching 7 bases. With 3 bases clipped from V and 0 bases from J, the junction kept 5 bases outside the gene matches. This CDR3 contains 16 residues. CDR1 MNHNS and CDR2 SASEGT come from the germline V gene. The CDR3 DNA sequence: TGTGCCAGCAGTGAGTCAACAGGGGTCTCTGGAAACACCATATATTTT. It translates to CASSESTGVSGNTIYF.

This clone was counted a few times. The chain couples TRBV6-6 to TRBJ1-3; 10 bases align to TRBD1. J gave up 7 bases and V 6 bases, and 6 bases lay outside the gene matches. Per germline, CDR1 MNHNY and CDR2 SVGAGI (reference sequence). This CDR3 is 14 amino acids long. The CDR3 DNA is TGTGCCAGCAGCCTTGGACAGGGGGTCAACACCATATATTTT. As protein: CASSLGQGVNTIYF.

The chain recombines TRBV28 with TRBJ2-7, with 11 bases that match TRBD2. V shed 3 bases, J shed 9 bases, and the junction held 7 bases outside the gene matches. The V gene's germline CDR1 is MDHEN and CDR2 SYDVKM. This CDR3 has 14 amino acids. The CDR3 here is CASSFLAGGLRQYF. The CDR3 nucleotides read TGTGCCAGCAGTTTTTTAGCGGGGGGGCTTAGGCAGTACTTC.

V usage is TRBV19 and J usage is TRBJ1-5; no definite D call. This CDR3 region has 15 residues. Germline V CDR1 and CDR2: LNHDA, SQIVND (reference sequence). Trimming took off 5 bases at V and 6 bases at J, with 17 bases between the two ends. The CDR3 sequence: CASSERQGVGQPQHF. CDR3 DNA: TGTGCCAGTAGTGAACGACAAGGCGTAGGTCAGCCCCAGCATTTT.

This chain links TRBV28 with TRBJ2-3, with D perhaps matching TRBD2 (6 bases). The CDR3 consists of 15 residues. Between the trimmed V and J ends, which lost 4 bases and 1 base, there was a span of 12 bases. CDR1 and CDR2 (germline): MDHEN, SYDVKM. CDR3 in DNA: TGTGCCAGCAGTTCCCCCGGGAGAGGCACAGATACGCAGTATTTT. Amino acids: CASSSPGRGTDTQYF.

This chain joins TRBV28 and TRBJ2-1, with TRBD2 matching 9 bases. Germline V gene lookup returns CDR1 MDHEN and CDR2 SYDVKM. With V trimmed by 6 bases and J by 7 bases, 16 bases remained unmatched. The CDR3 is 17 residues long. In DNA, the CDR3 is TGTGCCAGCAGCCGAGCTAGGCGGGGGGGCCTCGGGAATGAGCAGTTCTTC. Translating it yields CASSRARRGGLGNEQFF.

V and J are TRBV5-1 and TRBJ2-2; TRBD1 aligns across 7 bases. Trimming at V came to 4 bases and at J to 1 base, leaving 4 bases not matched to a gene. The CDR3 runs 15 residues. CDR1 and CDR2 (germline): SGHRS, YFSETQ. The CDR3 sequence: CASSQRQGNTGELFF. The CDR3 coding sequence is TGCGCCAGCAGCCAACGACAGGGGAACACCGGGGAGCTGTTTTTT.

The chain employs TRBV7-9 and TRBJ1-3; the match to TRBD1 covers 10 bases. Trimming took 5 bases from V and 0 from J; bases not matched to a gene: 4. CDR3 length: 16 residues. CDR1 and CDR2 from the germline V gene are SEHNR and FQNEAQ (reference sequence). CDR3 bases: TGTGCCAGCAGCGTCGGGACAGGGGCCTCTGGAAACACCATATATTTT. Translation: CASSVGTGASGNTIYF.

This chain links TRBV2 with TRBJ1-5, with a possible D match to TRBD1 (6 bases). V was cut by 8 bases and J by 7 bases, with 21 bases left in between. The CDR3 runs 15 residues. The germline CDR1 and CDR2 sequences are SNHLY and FYNNEI. The CDR3 loop reads CASHVQGPGGQPQHF. The CDR3 nucleotides read TGTGCCAGCCACGTCCAGGGGCCCGGCGGGCAGCCCCAGCATTTT.

This clone has a handful of counts. The genes are TRBV10-3 and TRBJ2-5, with TRBD1 matching over 7 bases. The V gene's germline CDR1 is ENHRY and CDR2 SYGVKD. The CDR3 sequence is 13 residues long. Trimming at V came to 0 bases and at J to 9 bases, leaving 4 bases not matched to a gene. The CDR3, as DNA: TGTGCCATCAGTGAGTCATCCACAGGGGCCCAGTACTTC. Residues: CAISESSTGAQYF.

V gene TRBV6-1 combines with J gene TRBJ1-2, with unresolved D. The CDR3 is 13 residues long. The germline V gene has CDR1 MNHNS and CDR2 SASEGT. V lost 8 bases and J 4 bases, leaving 14 bases between the germline ends. The CDR3 loop is CASGRTGSYGYTF. The CDR3 nucleotides read TGTGCCAGCGGGAGAACGGGAAGCTATGGCTACACCTTC.

This clone was counted between two and nine times. The chain recombines TRBV7-2 with TRBJ2-5; D is unresolved. Between the trimmed V and J ends, which lost 4 bases and 4 bases, there was a span of 7 bases. The CDR3 consists of 12 residues. The germline V gene encodes CDR1 SGHTA and CDR2 FQGNSA. CDR3 nucleotides: TGTGCCAGCAGCTACAGCAGAGAGACCCAGTACTTC. Amino acid sequence: CASSYSRETQYF.

This clone was observed a single time. The chain couples TRBV27 to TRBJ1-2, with D maybe TRBD1 (5 bases). The CDR3 has 12 amino acids. The germline V and J ends were trimmed by 8 bases and 2 bases, with 9 bases remaining between them. Germline values: CDR1 MNHEY, CDR2 SMNVEV (reference sequence). The CDR3: CASHDSNYGYTF. The CDR3 DNA sequence: TGTGCCAGCCATGACAGCAACTATGGCTACACCTTC.

This clone was seen more than once but under ten times. V usage is TRBV2 and J usage is TRBJ2-2, with D tentatively TRBD1 (5 bases). Germline lookup yields CDR1 SNHLY and CDR2 FYNNEI. V dropped 10 bases and J dropped 2 bases, with 23 bases sitting between them. The CDR3 extends over 17 amino acids. In DNA, the CDR3 is TGTGCCACGGCCCCCCCGCGGTGGCAGGGAAACACCGGGGAGCTGTTTTTT. Its translation: CATAPPRWQGNTGELFF.

This clone was found a few times. J is TRBJ2-5 and V is TRBV7-2, with 9 positions matching TRBD1. This CDR3 region has 15 residues. Germline-derived CDR1 and CDR2 are SGHTA and FQGNSA. J was trimmed by 5 bases and V by 1 base; bases with no gene match: 5. The DNA of the CDR3 is TGTGCCAGCAGCTTAGTTGGGACAGGGAGGGAGACCCAGTACTTC. It yields the protein CASSLVGTGRETQYF.

The J gene is TRBJ2-1, the V gene TRBV7-6; TRBD2 agrees at 9 bases. The CDR3 extends over 16 amino acids. Trimming took 2 bases from V and 0 from J; bases not matched to a gene: 2. The germline V gene has CDR1 SGHVS and CDR2 FNYEAQ. The CDR3 loop reads CASSLNSGSSYNEQFF. In nucleotides, the CDR3 is TGTGCCAGCAGCTTAAATAGCGGGAGCTCCTACAATGAGCAGTTCTTC.

Worth noting for this clone: The sample contains more than one DNA sequence encoding this CDR3. The chain employs TRBV28 and TRBJ2-7; the D gene is possibly TRBD1 (6 bases). The CDR3 length is 12 residues. Looked up from germline, CDR1 is MDHEN and CDR2 is SYDVKM. Trimming stripped 6 bases from V and 3 bases from J, with 9 bases between. The CDR3 loop is CASSPDSYEQYF. The DNA for the CDR3 is TGTGCCAGCAGCCCGGACAGCTACGAGCAGTACTTC.